The clone carrying this T cell receptor beta chain was detected only a few times. This specimen belongs to a study of read filtering for tumor transcriptome and immune sequencing. The library was built from around 380 ng RNA with molecular barcoded adaptors for alpha/delta and beta/gamma chains. Using its own MiXCR run on the reads, TCRdb lists one record per CDR3 protein. The table has about 5,500 distinct CDR3 sequences, around 21% seen once. This CDR3 has 15 residues. Between the trimmed V and J ends, which lost 1 base and 2 bases, there was a span of 12 bases. Germline V gives CDR1 LGHNA, CDR2 YNFKEQ.

The sequence came from a donor aged 40 or over with multiple myeloma. The chain links TRBV4-2 to TRBJ2-7; D not resolved. Sequencing was performed on a population of CD138-negative cells sorted from bone marrow. Written as DNA, the CDR3 is TGTGCCAGCAGCCAAGTCGAGGAACCCCCCTACGAGCAGTACTTC. Amino acid sequence: CASSQVEEPPYEQYF.